One TCR beta chain is described in this entry. V shed 2 bases and J shed 4 bases, with 12 bases lying between them. Germline CDR1 and CDR2: SSHAT and FNYEAQ (reference sequence). CDR3 length: 15 amino acids. Seattle patients were enrolled while actively infected and followed longitudinally. Original data processing: Using reference gene primer amplification, nucleated cell counts were estimated. The assay was immunoSEQ multiplex PCR, and TCRdb's table has in-frame clones only and misses some. Clone size and the V and J calls come from that table; the DNA yielded D and trimming. The sample has approximately 270,000 clones, around 82% seen once. These data come from a study of blood T cell repertoires in COVID-19. Study overall: Samples came from the United States, Italy and Spain, spanning acute and convalescent COVID-19. Nucleic acid was either cDNA or gDNA, and it came from T cells, B-cell-depleted T cells, or PBMCs.

Sequenced: peripheral blood. This clonotype originated in a person between 65 and 80 years old with COVID-19, enrolled during active disease. The chain is built from TRBV7-7 and TRBJ2-1; D possibly corresponds to TRBD2 (6 bases). CDR3 sequence (DNA): TGTGCCAGCAGCTTAATGGCGGGAAAGTACAATGAGCAGTTCTTC. Its translation: CASSLMAGKYNEQFF.